The sample holds a few counts of the clone carrying this T cell receptor (beta chain). Its target is not known. The germline CDR1 and CDR2 sequences are SNHLY and FYNNEI. The CDR3 is 14 residues long. V was clipped by 6 bases and J by 8 bases; unmatched bases: 9. These data come from a study of cytomegalovirus exposure and HLA in healthy donors. Study-wide points: Earlier analysis looked at TCR beta V segments, and most were productive about 87% or about 30% of the time. The likely origin of a cluster of highly shared sequence variants was a sequencing artifact. Listed as cytomegalovirus-associated were 150 or so TCR beta chains.

13 Jbeta primers and 60 Vbeta primers were used for the PCR. Data came from immunoSEQ multiplex PCR; TCRdb stores just in-frame clones and leaves some out. Among about 180,000 clones listed, around three quarters were seen once. The TCR was taken from a man aged 40-49 years in good health and CMV-seronegative. Input material: PBMCs. The chain carries TRBV2 and TRBJ1-4; the match to TRBD1 covers 7 bases. The CDR3 spells CASSFGQAREKLFF. In DNA form, the CDR3 reads TGTGCCAGCAGCTTTGGACAGGCGAGGGAAAAACTGTTTTTT. Looking up the rest from reference TRBV2 and TRBJ1-4 gives the full variable domain: EPEVTQTPSHQVTQMGQEVILRCVPISNHLYFYWYRQILGQKVEFLVSFYNNEISEKSEIFDDQFSVERPDGSNFTLKIRSTKLEDSAMYFCASSFGQAREKLFFGSGTQLSVL.